Each of the 13 T cell receptor beta chains below was sequenced from the same sample in a study of Ad26.COV2.S vaccination and SARS-CoV-2 variants. Described treatment: roughly 18 received Ad26.COV2.S at low or high dose, single or two shots; about five received placebo; per-sample allocation not given. At day 63 after the first vaccine or placebo injection, samples were drawn. Sequencing used immunoSEQ multiplex PCR; TCRdb keeps in-frame clones, though not all of them. The sample includes just over 350,000 clones, about 88% seen only once; the top ten take 3% to 4%. The material was peripheral blood, obtained in a trial of Ad26.COV2.S vaccine versus placebo. These receptors were collected from a person aged 18 to 59 who received the Ad26.COV2.S COVID-19 vaccine or a placebo.

As concerns this clone: The final CDR3 position lacks the conserved phenylalanine or tryptophan, pointing to a likely read error. No DNA is shown, since the ends of the CDR3 on it are uncertain; the CDR3 is the one TCRdb lists. The V and J genes are TRBV19 and TRBJ2-7; the table's TRBD2 call for D was not verified on the DNA. A total of 12 residues make up the CDR3, ends included. The germline CDR1 and CDR2 sequences are LNHDA and SQIVND (reference sequence). The CDR3 loop reads CASSIGRAGVSY.

Only one count was recorded for this clone. The chain joins TRBV28 to TRBJ2-7; D possibly matches TRBD1 or TRBD2 (5 bases each). V lost 5 bases to trimming and J lost 4 bases, with 24 bases between them. The CDR3 consists of 17 residues. Germline loops: CDR1 MDHEN, CDR2 SYDVKM. The DNA of the CDR3 is TGTGCCAGCAGTACCCCCGAGGGGTGGGGAACCGCTTACGAGCAGTACTTC. As protein: CASSTPEGWGTAYEQYF. The variable domain in full, completed from reference TRBV28 and TRBJ2-7, reads DVKVTQSSRYLVKRTGEKVFLECVQDMDHENMFWYRQDPGLGLRLIYFSYDVKMKEKGDIPEGYSVSREKKERFSLILESASTNQTSMYLCASSTPEGWGTAYEQYFGPGTRLTVT.

This CDR3 is CASSRAPRETQYF. The CDR3 DNA follows: TGTGCCAGCAGTAGGGCCCCACGAGAGACCCAGTACTTC. The chain has TRBV6-5 and TRBJ2-5; D unclear. The V end was cut by 5 bases, the J end by 4 bases, with 11 bases between. Per the germline V gene, CDR1 is MNHEY and CDR2 is SVGAGI. This CDR3 contains 13 residues.

The chain is built from TRBV30 and TRBJ2-2, with D tentatively TRBD1 (5 bases). V was cut by 5 bases and J by 2 bases, with 12 bases left in between. This CDR3 region has 14 residues. CDR1 and CDR2 (germline): GTSNPN, SVGIG (reference sequence). CDR3 bases: TGTGCCTGGGTAAGGGGAAGAAACACCGGGGAGCTGTTTTTT. Residues: CAWVRGRNTGELFF. The variable domain in full, completed from reference TRBV30 and TRBJ2-2, reads SQTIHQWPATLVQPVGSPLSLECTVEGTSNPNLYWYRQAAGRGLQLLFYSVGIGQISSEVPQNLSASRPQDRQFILSSKKLLLSDSGFYLCAWVRGRNTGELFFGEGSRLTVL.

The chain uses TRBV30 and TRBJ1-4; D is undetermined. CDR3 length: 11 amino acids. Germline CDR1 reads GTSNPN; CDR2 reads SVGIG (reference sequence). V lost 8 bases and J lost 8, with 12 bases in between. The CDR3: CAGTSGEKLFF. The CDR3 DNA follows: TGTGCCGGTACTAGTGGAGAAAAACTGTTTTTT.

This chain connects TRBV15 to TRBJ1-4, with TRBD1 matching 8 bases. V lost 0 bases, J lost 8 bases, and 5 bases stayed unmatched. This CDR3 has 15 residues. Germline V gene lookup returns CDR1 LNHNV and CDR2 YYDKDF (reference sequence). The CDR3 nucleotides are TGTGCCACCAGCAGAGATCAGGGGGCTGGCGAAAAACTGTTTTTT. Translated, it gives CATSRDQGAGEKLFF.

The V call is TRBV24-1, the J call TRBJ2-1, with D perhaps TRBD2 (6 bases). The CDR3 is 16 amino acids. The ends were cut back, 4 bases at V and 3 bases at J, with 15 bases in the middle. Germline values: CDR1 KGHDR, CDR2 SFDVKD. CDR3 bases: TGTGCCACCAGTGAGACCCGGGCGGGGAACTACAATGAGCAGTTCTTC. This encodes CATSETRAGNYNEQFF.

This rearrangement joins TRBV5-1 to TRBJ2-2, with D perhaps matching TRBD1 (6 bases). CDR3 length: 14 amino acids. With 4 bases removed from V and 3 bases from J, the gap between germline ends came to 10 bases. The germline gives CDR1 SGHRS, CDR2 YFSETQ. CDR3 in amino acids: CASSLGTYTGELFF. CDR3 bases: TGCGCCAGCAGCCTGGGGACATACACCGGGGAGCTGTTTTTT.

V and J are TRBV5-6 and TRBJ2-2; TRBD2 agrees at 12 bases. The germline gives CDR1 SGHDT, CDR2 YYEEEE. This CDR3 spans 17 amino acids. The V segment lost 4 bases and the J segment 2 bases; nucleotides outside the gene matches: 6. The CDR3 loop is CASSRRTSGTNTGELFF. The CDR3 nucleotides are TGTGCCAGCAGCCGGAGGACTAGCGGGACAAACACCGGGGAGCTGTTTTTT.

The genes are TRBV28 and TRBJ1-1; D is unclear. CDR1 and CDR2 (germline): MDHEN, SYDVKM. V was trimmed by 7 bases and J by 3 bases, leaving 9 bases between them. This CDR3 contains 12 residues. CDR3 nucleotides: TGTGCCAGCACCCTGGGATACACTGAAGCTTTCTTT. This encodes CASTLGYTEAFF.

This clone was detected many times. V gene TRBV18 combines with J gene TRBJ2-7, with TRBD2 matching 10 bases. Germline CDR1 is KGHSH and CDR2 is LQKENI. The CDR3 loop spans 15 amino acids. Trimming cost V 2 bases and J 2 bases; bases outside gene matches: 3. CDR3 DNA: TGTGCCAGCTCACCATTGAGCGGGGGGGCCTACGAGCAGTACTTC. It encodes CASSPLSGGAYEQYF.

Comments on this clone: Additional DNA sequences in this sample encode the identical CDR3. The V call is TRBV7-2, the J call TRBJ2-2; D is ambiguous. Germline lookup yields CDR1 SGHTA and CDR2 FQGNSA. The V and J ends lost 0 bases and 5 bases respectively, with 7 bases between them. The CDR3 runs 14 residues. The CDR3 DNA reads TGTGCCAGCAGCTTAGCGGGGTCAACCGGGGAGCTGTTTTTT. Translation: CASSLAGSTGELFF. Combining the CDR3 with reference TRBV7-2 and TRBJ2-2 gives the whole variable domain GAGVSQSPSNKVTEKGKDVELRCDPISGHTALYWYRQSLGQGLEFLIYFQGNSAPDKSGLPSDRFSAERTGGSVSTLTIQRTQQEDSAVYLCASSLAGSTGELFFGEGSRLTVL.

This clone was observed once. This chain connects TRBV19 to TRBJ1-3, with 7 nucleotides matching TRBD1. The CDR3 has 15 residues. V lost 4 bases to trimming and J lost 0 bases; unmatched junction nucleotides: 3. Germline assignment: CDR1 LNHDA and CDR2 SQIVND (reference sequence). The CDR3 protein is CASSKGQFSGNTIYF. Written as DNA, the CDR3 is TGTGCCAGTAGTAAGGGACAGTTCTCTGGAAACACCATATATTTT.